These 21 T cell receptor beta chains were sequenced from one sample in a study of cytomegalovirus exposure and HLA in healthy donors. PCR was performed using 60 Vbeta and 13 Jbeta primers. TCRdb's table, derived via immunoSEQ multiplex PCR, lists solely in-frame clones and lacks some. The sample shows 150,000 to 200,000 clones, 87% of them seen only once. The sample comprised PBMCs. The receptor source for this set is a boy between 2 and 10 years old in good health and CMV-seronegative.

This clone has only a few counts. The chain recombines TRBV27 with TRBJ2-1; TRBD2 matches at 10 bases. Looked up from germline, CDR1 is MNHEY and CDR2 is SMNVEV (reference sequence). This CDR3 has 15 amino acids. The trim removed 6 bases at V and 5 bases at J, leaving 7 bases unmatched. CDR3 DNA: TGTGCCAGCAGCAAAGCGGGAGGGCTCAACAATGAGCAGTTCTTC. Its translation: CASSKAGGLNNEQFF.

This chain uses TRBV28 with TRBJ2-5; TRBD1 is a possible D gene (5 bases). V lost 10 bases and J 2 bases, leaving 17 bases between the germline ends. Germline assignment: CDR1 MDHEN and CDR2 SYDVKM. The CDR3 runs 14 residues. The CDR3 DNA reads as TGTGCCACCATACTATCGACAGAGCAAGAGACCCAGTACTTC. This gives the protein CATILSTEQETQYF.

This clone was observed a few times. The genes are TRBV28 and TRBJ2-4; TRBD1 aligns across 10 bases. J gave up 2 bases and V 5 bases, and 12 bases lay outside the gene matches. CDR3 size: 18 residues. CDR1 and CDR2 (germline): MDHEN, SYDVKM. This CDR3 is CASSGTGALPLPKNIQYF. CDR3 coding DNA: TGTGCCAGCAGTGGGACAGGGGCGCTACCCCTACCCAAAAACATTCAGTACTTC.

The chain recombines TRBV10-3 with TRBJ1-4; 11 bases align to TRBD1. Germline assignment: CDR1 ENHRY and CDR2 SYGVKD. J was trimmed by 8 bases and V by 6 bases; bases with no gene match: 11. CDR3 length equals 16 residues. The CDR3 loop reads CAISRDRGALNEKLFF. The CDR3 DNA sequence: TGTGCCATCAGCCGGGACAGGGGGGCTCTCAACGAAAAACTGTTTTTT.

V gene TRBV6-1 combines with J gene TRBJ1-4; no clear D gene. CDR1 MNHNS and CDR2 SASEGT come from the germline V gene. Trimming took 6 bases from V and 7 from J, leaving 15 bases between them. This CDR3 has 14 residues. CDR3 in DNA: TGTGCCAGCAGAGTAACAGTATTAGGTGAAAAACTGTTTTTT. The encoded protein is CASRVTVLGEKLFF.

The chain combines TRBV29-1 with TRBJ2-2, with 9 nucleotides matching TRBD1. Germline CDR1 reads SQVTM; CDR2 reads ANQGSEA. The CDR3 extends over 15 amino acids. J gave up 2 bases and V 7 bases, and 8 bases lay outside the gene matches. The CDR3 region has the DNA TGCAGCGCACAGGGGGCGATCCTAAACACCGGGGAGCTGTTTTTT. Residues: CSAQGAILNTGELFF.

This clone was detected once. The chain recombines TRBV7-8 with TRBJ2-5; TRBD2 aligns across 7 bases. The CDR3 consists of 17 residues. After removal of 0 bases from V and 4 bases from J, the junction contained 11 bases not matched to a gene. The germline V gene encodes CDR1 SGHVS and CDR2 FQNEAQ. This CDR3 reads CASSLARGAGRRETQYF. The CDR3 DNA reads TGTGCCAGCAGCTTAGCTAGAGGAGCGGGGAGGCGAGAGACCCAGTACTTC.

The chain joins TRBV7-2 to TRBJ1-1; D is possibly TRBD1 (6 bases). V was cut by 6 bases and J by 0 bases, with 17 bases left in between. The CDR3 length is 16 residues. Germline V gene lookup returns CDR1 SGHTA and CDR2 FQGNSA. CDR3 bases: TGTGCCAGCAGGCCCGACAGGTCCCCCATGAACACTGAAGCTTTCTTT. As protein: CASRPDRSPMNTEAFF.

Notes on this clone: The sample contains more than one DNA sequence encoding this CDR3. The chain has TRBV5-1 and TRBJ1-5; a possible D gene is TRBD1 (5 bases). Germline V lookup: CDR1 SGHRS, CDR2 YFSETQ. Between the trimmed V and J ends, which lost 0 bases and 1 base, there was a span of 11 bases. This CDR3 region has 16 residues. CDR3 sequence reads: CASSLGTGDSNQPQHF. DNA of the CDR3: TGCGCCAGCAGCTTGGGCACAGGAGACAGCAATCAGCCCCAGCATTTT.

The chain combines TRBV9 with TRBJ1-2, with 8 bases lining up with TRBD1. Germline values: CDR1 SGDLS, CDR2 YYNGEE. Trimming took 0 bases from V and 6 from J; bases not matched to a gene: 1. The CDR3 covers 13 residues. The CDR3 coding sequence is TGTGCCAGCAGCGTAGACAGGGGGGATGGCTACACCTTC. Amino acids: CASSVDRGDGYTF.

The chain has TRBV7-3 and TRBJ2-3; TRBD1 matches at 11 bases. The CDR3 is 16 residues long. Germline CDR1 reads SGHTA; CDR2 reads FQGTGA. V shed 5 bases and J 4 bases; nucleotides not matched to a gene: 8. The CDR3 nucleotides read TGTGCCAGCAGCATTAACGGACAGGGGGCTTCAGATACGCAGTATTTT. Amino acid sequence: CASSINGQGASDTQYF.

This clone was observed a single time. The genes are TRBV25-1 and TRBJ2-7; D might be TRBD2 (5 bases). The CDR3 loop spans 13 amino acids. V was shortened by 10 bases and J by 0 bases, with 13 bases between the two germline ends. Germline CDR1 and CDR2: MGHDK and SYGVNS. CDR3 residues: CATQDRGSYEQYF. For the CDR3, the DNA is TGTGCCACCCAGGATCGGGGCTCCTACGAGCAGTACTTC.

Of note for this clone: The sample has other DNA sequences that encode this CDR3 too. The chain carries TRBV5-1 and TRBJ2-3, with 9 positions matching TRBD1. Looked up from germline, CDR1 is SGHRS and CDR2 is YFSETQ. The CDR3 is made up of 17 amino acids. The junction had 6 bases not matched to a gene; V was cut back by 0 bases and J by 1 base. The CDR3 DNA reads TGCGCCAGCAGCTTGGAGGGACAGGGATTCGGCACAGATACGCAGTATTTT. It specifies CASSLEGQGFGTDTQYF.

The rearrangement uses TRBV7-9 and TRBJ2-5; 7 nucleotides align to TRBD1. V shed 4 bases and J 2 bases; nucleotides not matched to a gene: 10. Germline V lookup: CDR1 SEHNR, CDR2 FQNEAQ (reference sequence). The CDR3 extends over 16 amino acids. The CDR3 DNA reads TGTGCCAGCAGCTCCCGGGACAGTAGAACGCAAGAGACCCAGTACTTC. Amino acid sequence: CASSSRDSRTQETQYF.

The CDR3 region has the DNA TGCGCCAGCAGCTTGGTGGCAGGGGGGAACACTGAAGCTTTCTTT. Amino acids: CASSLVAGGNTEAFF. The V call is TRBV5-1, the J call TRBJ1-1, with 7 bases fitting TRBD1. Germline V CDR1 and CDR2: SGHRS, YFSETQ. The CDR3 runs to 15 residues. V lost 0 bases, J lost 1 base, and 3 bases stayed unmatched. Full variable domain (missing parts from reference TRBV5-1 and TRBJ1-1): KAGVTQTPRYLIKTRGQQVTLSCSPISGHRSVSWYQQTPGQGLQFLFEYFSETQRNKGNFPGRFSGRQFSNSRSEMNVSTLELGDSALYLCASSLVAGGNTEAFFGQGTRLTVV.

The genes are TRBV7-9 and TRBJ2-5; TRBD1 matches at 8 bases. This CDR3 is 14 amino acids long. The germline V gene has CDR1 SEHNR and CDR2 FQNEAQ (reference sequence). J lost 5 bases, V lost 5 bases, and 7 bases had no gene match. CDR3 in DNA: TGTGCCAGCAGCCCGGACAGGGAGCCTGAGACCCAGTACTTC. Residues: CASSPDREPETQYF. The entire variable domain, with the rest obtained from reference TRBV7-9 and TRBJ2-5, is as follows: DTGVSQNPRHKITKRGQNVTFRCDPISEHNRLYWYRQTLGQGPEFLTYFQNEAQLEKSRLLSDRFSAERPKGSFSTLEIQRTEQGDSAMYLCASSPDREPETQYFGPGTRLLVL.

The CDR3 nucleotides read TGTGCCCGCACGAATCAGCCCCAGCATTTT. Protein: CARTNQPQHF. The chain combines TRBV7-3 with TRBJ1-5; no firm D call. The CDR3 has 10 residues. Deletions cut 11 bases from V and 4 bases from J, with 6 bases between. From germline, CDR1 is SGHTA and CDR2 FQGTGA. The full variable domain, completed using reference TRBV7-3 and TRBJ1-5, is GAGVSQTPSNKVTEKGKYVELRCDPISGHTALYWYRQSLGQGPEFLIYFQGTGAADDSGLPNDRFFAVRPEGSVSTLKIQRTERGDSAVYLCARTNQPQHFGDGTRLSIL.

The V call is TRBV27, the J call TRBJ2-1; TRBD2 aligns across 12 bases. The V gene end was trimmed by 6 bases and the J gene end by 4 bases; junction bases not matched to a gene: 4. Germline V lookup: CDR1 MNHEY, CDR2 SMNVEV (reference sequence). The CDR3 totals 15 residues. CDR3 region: CASSWTSGKYNEQFF. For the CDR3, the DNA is TGTGCCAGCAGCTGGACTAGCGGGAAGTACAATGAGCAGTTCTTC.

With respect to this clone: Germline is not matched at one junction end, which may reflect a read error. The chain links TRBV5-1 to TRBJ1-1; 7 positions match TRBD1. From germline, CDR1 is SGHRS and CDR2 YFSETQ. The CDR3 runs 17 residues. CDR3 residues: CASRLGTDRIANTEAFF. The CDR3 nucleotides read TGCGCCAGCAGGTTGGGGACGGACAGGATAGCGAACACTGAAGCTTTCTTT.

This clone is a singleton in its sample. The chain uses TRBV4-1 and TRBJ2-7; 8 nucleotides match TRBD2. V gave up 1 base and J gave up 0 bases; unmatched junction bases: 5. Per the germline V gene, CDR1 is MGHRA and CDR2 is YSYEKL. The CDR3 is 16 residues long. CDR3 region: CASSQGAGVSSYEQYF. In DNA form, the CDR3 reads TGCGCCAGCAGCCAAGGAGCGGGGGTAAGCTCCTACGAGCAGTACTTC.

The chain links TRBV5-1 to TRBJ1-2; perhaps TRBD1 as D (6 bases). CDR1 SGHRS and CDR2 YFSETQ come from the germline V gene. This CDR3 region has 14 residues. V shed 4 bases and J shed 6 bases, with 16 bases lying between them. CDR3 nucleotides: TGCGCCAGCAGCCCCTCGGGGGGGGCTCATGGCTACACCTTC. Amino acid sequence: CASSPSGGAHGYTF.